This T cell receptor (beta chain) was recorded in a study of T-cell reconstitution after alpha-beta-depleted transplantation in children. Ten or more counts support this clonotype. Its antigen remains unidentified. Construction of the TCRbeta library involved unique molecular identifiers. TCRdb fed the PCR reads into MiXCR, producing one record per CDR3 protein. The sample lists roughly 15,000 distinct CDR3 sequences, approximately 5.5% occurring once. Study findings and constraints: Newly produced T cells mostly provided counts and TCRbeta diversity after one year, as hyperexpanded clones declined. At around two months after transplant, the alpha-beta T cells were reportedly derived from several hundred expanded clones that came from non-depleted graft cells. Some patients owed their high day-60 TCRbeta diversity to surviving recipient T cells and thymic progenitors.

The clonotype originates from a boy under 18 with acute lymphoblastic leukemia, due to receive a stem cell transplant. The sequences come from PBMCs, collected before TCRalphabeta/CD19-depleted stem cell transplant.

The CDR3 DNA reads as TGTGCCAGCAGTTTAGTCGGCTTCGGGGACTACGAGCAGTACTTC. It yields the protein CASSLVGFGDYEQYF. The chain joins TRBV12-3 or TRBV12-4 to TRBJ2-7; weak D call: TRBD2 (5 bases). This CDR3 comprises 15 residues. Trimming stripped 1 base from V and 3 bases from J, with 13 bases between.